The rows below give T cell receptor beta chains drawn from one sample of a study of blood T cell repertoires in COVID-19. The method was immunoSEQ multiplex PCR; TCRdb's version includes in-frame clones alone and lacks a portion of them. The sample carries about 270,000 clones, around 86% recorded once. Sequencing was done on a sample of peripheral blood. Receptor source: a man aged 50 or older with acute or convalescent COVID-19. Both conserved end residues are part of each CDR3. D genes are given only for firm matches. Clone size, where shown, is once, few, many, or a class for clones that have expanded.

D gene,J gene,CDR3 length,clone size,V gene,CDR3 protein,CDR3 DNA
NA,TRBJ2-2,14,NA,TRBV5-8,CASLDRLNTGELFF,TGTGCCAGCCTGGACAGATTGAACACCGGGGAGCTGTTTTTT
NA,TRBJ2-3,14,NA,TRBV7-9,CASSSQGGRDTQYF,TGTGCCAGCAGCTCTCAGGGTGGAAGAGATACGCAGTATTTT
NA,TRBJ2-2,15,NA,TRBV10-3,CAISESRGRTGELFF,TGTGCCATCAGTGAGTCCAGGGGCCGCACCGGGGAGCTGTTTTTT
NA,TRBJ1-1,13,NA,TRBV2,CASSDRESTEAFF,TGTGCCAGCAGTGACAGGGAAAGCACTGAAGCTTTCTTT
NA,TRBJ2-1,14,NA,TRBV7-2,CASSLVISRNEQFF,TGTGCCAGCAGCTTAGTGATTAGCCGGAATGAGCAGTTCTTC
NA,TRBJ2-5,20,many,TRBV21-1,CASSKSRAGQTIWGAETQYF,TGTGCCAGCAGCAAATCTCGGGCGGGACAGACTATTTGGGGTGCGGAGACCCAGTACTTC
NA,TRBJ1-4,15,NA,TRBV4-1,CASSPLGLANEKLFF,TGCGCCAGCAGCCCCCTGGGGCTGGCTAATGAAAAACTGTTTTTT
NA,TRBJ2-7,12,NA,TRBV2,CASSEAGYEQYF,TGTGCCAGCAGTGAGGCGGGGTACGAGCAGTACTTC
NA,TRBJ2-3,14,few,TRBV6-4,CASRPSGGTDTQYF,TGTGCCAGCAGGCCCTCGGGGGGCACAGATACGCAGTATTTT
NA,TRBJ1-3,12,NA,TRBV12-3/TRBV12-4,CASSFPSNTIYF,TGTGCCAGCAGTTTTCCTAGTAACACCATATATTTT
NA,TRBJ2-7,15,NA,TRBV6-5,CASSYQPGEYYEQYF,TGTGCCAGCAGTTACCAACCAGGGGAGTACTACGAGCAGTACTTC